The clone carrying this TCR beta chain came up many times. Its antigen is unidentified. This specimen belongs to a study of CD8 T cells in ankylosing spondylitis. Regarding the study as a whole: Reported data indicate significant enrichment of disease-linked clones within matched ankylosing spondylitis synovial fluid.

In germline, CDR1 is MDHEN, CDR2 SYDVKM. Between the trimmed V and J ends, which lost 2 bases and 5 bases, there was a span of 16 bases. This CDR3 has 15 amino acids. Making use of molecular barcodes, quantitative 5'-RACE generated TCR beta libraries. Using its own MiXCR run on the 5' RACE reads, TCRdb lists one record per CDR3 protein. The table lists around 88,000 distinct CDR3 sequences, 8.8% of them singletons. The receptor was isolated from a male donor with ankylosing spondylitis or in good health (not recorded which). The material sequenced was blood, either unsorted or a sorted T cell fraction (not recorded which). The rearrangement joins TRBV28 to TRBJ2-7, with D hard to call. The CDR3 DNA sequence: TGTGCCAGCAGTTTACTCTCCGGTTCTGATGACGAGCAGTACTTC. Translated: CASSLLSGSDDEQYF.